One T cell receptor beta chain is described in this entry. This clone was observed a few times. Its antigen remains undetermined. The sample holds no much larger clone one base away, and base qualities are not on file. Trimming removed 6 bases from V and 2 bases from J; the gene matches leave 7 bases unexplained. Taken from the germline V gene, the CDR1 and CDR2 loops are SQVTM and ANQGSEA. Taken from cysteine to phenylalanine, the CDR3 has 13 residues. The entry retains the CDR3 DNA only, 39 bases that are in frame from base 1. The source of the sample is a study of PD-L1 blockade in urothelial cancer (dated by TCRdb to the late 2010s). Notes on the research overall: Every patient began therapy in about 2014 and was given atezolizumab 1,200 mg intravenously every 3 weeks. In the same patients, whole exome sequencing and RNA sequencing of pretreatment tumors were performed in addition to TCR sequencing. Twenty-five of 29 patients were males with bladder-origin urothelial cancer, and about 60% of the roughly 30 reported a prior smoking history. Blood samples gave median yields of 141,255 T cells and tens of thousands of unique TCRs, along with a median clonality of about 0.084. Progression-free survival longer than 6 months counted as durable clinical benefit, and TCR features were additionally tested against both progression-free and overall survival. Pretreatment tumor samples, along with matched peripheral blood collected serially before and after atezolizumab treatment, underwent TCR sequencing. Blood samples were analyzed at two time points: 3 weeks after treatment start (second dose) and 6 weeks after treatment start. Eight to ten patients achieved durable clinical benefit and around 19 did not. Somatic, immune and clinical correlates of response to PD-L1 blockade with atezolizumab in urothelial cancer were the focus of an exploratory multi-omic analysis. An ECOG performance status of 0 or 1 was recorded for the patients, and 0 to 3 prior chemotherapy regimens had been received by the patients. Pretreatment blood TCR-seq was available for around 29 patients, at least one posttreatment blood collection was obtained for 24 patients, and tumor TCR-seq was available for 24 patients.

Synthetic TCR analog templates were spiked into each PCR to estimate absolute template abundance from read counts. Using the immunoSEQ assay, TCRbeta CDR3 regions were amplified from genomic DNA with bias-controlled V and J gene primers. Sequencing of rearranged TCRbeta segments was done at approximately 20X coverage. The paper's data handling went like this. Sequencing errors were corrected by clustering and CDR3s were annotated against IMGT to assign V, D and J genes. Downstream analyses used only productive TCRbeta rearrangements, leaving out any out-of-frame or stop-codon sequences. Clonality was calculated as one minus the Shannon entropy normalized by the log of the number of unique productive sequences. Clones differing between time points or between blood and tumor were identified by Fisher's exact test with Benjamini-Hochberg correction at adjusted p below 0.01. TCRdb stores this immuneACCESS table with in-frame sequences only. Part of the clones is absent; in the studies checked, under half of the shortfall reflects unresolved V genes, and no reason is known for the rest. The D gene and trimming were derived from the DNA, and the V and J assignments and clone size from that table. The sample records around 66,000 clones, 70% to 90% of which are singletons. 1.6% of the sample is held by the ten biggest clonotypes.

The research as a whole found: Small sample size (n of about 30) and many exploratory analyses mean the results are intended to be hypothesis-generating. Patients with durable benefit showed greater expansion of tumor-associated TCR clones in peripheral blood 3 weeks after starting treatment (n ≈ 22, p = 0.022). A pretreatment peripheral blood TCR clonality below the median was linked to improved progression-free and overall survival.

In light of the paper, this sample's time point label describes: pretreatment peripheral blood. The cohort comprised approximately 30 patients with locally advanced or metastatic urothelial carcinoma treated at Memorial Sloan Kettering on a trial protocol. Peripheral blood mononuclear cells were collected pretreatment and during treatment, with between 1 and 8 total time points obtained per patient. The Qiagen DNeasy Blood extraction kit was used to purify genomic DNA from total PBMCs and tumor samples. PBMCs were collected pretreatment and during treatment, and were isolated and stored as previously described.

Source: PBMCs, taken around atezolizumab (anti-PD-L1) treatment. The sequence derives from a man aged 65-85 years with urothelial cancer. The chain joins TRBV29-1 to TRBJ2-7; 7 central nucleotides agree with TRBD1. The DNA reads TGCAGCGTCAGGCCTGGGACAGCCTACGAGCAGTACTTC. It translates to CSVRPGTAYEQYF.